These 9 T cell receptor beta chains were sequenced from one sample in a study of control samples from healthy donors and cancer patients. Libraries were prepared by immunoSEQ multiplex PCR; TCRdb keeps only in-frame clonotypes and omits some of them. The data show about 160,000 clones, 80% to 95% seen once. Sequences were obtained from blood. All receptors come from a woman in her twenties or thirties in good health.

This clone turned up a few times. The chain carries TRBV21-1 and TRBJ1-3. TRBV21-1 is labeled a pseudogene. The CDR3 has 15 amino acids. The CDR3 sequence is CASSPPLTAGNTIYF. CDR3 coding DNA: TGTGCCAGCAGCCCCCCTTTGACCGCCGGGAACACCATATATTTT.

The chain combines TRBV28 with TRBJ1-2; 9 bases fit TRBD1. The V segment lost 2 bases and the J segment 8 bases; nucleotides outside the gene matches: 12. Germline loops: CDR1 MDHEN, CDR2 SYDVKM. CDR3 length: 16 amino acids. DNA of the CDR3: TGTGCCAGCAGTTTACTCCCGGGACAGGGAACCGACGGCTACACCTTC. As protein: CASSLLPGQGTDGYTF.

The chain carries TRBV7-2 and TRBJ2-7; 9 nucleotides line up with TRBD2. This CDR3 region has 14 residues. The germline gives CDR1 SGHTA, CDR2 FQGNSA. The V gene end was trimmed by 2 bases and the J gene end by 4 bases; junction bases not matched to a gene: 3. CDR3 residues: CASSLSSGVYEQYF. The CDR3 DNA is TGTGCCAGCAGCTTATCTAGCGGGGTGTACGAGCAGTACTTC.

The chain carries TRBV5-1 and TRBJ2-7; D perhaps matches TRBD2 (6 bases). CDR3 length: 14 amino acids. The V gene lost 5 bases and the J gene lost 0 bases, with 12 bases spanning the gap. Germline CDR1 SGHRS, CDR2 YFSETQ. CDR3 coding DNA: TGCGCCAGCAGTGGGGGAGGAAGCTCCTACGAGCAGTACTTC. This sequence encodes CASSGGGSSYEQYF.

The chain is built from TRBV3-1 (or the pseudogene TRBV3-2) and TRBJ2-7; no firm D call. V lost 2 bases, J lost 5 bases, and 7 bases lay in between. CDR3 length: 12 residues. Looked up from germline, CDR1 is LGHDT and CDR2 is YNNKEL (reference sequence). The CDR3 nucleotides are TGTGCCAGCAGCCAAAAGTGGAACGAGCAGTACTTC. Translating it yields CASSQKWNEQYF.

The chain combines TRBV5-1 with TRBJ2-1, with no clear D. Trimming shortened V by 5 bases and J by 5 bases, and 8 bases separated the two germline ends. CDR1 SGHRS and CDR2 YFSETQ come from the germline V gene. The CDR3 is made up of 12 amino acids. In nucleotides, the CDR3 is TGCGCCAGCAGTGGATACGACAATGAGCAGTTCTTC. This codes for CASSGYDNEQFF.

The chain recombines TRBV4-1 with TRBJ1-3; D unclear. The CDR3 is made up of 15 amino acids. Trimming stripped 0 bases from V and 5 bases from J, with 11 bases between. The germline V gene encodes CDR1 MGHRA and CDR2 YSYEKL. The CDR3 sequence is CASSQDKQRRNTIYF. The CDR3, as DNA: TGCGCCAGCAGCCAAGATAAACAGAGAAGAAACACCATATATTTT.

The rearrangement links TRBV6-5 to TRBJ1-3; weak D call: TRBD1 (5 bases). V was pared by 0 bases and J by 0 bases, with 9 bases between. Germline V CDR1 and CDR2: MNHEY, SVGAGI. CDR3 length: 16 amino acids. CDR3 amino acids: CASSYSSRGSGNTIYF. CDR3 DNA: TGTGCCAGCAGTTACTCCTCAAGGGGCTCTGGAAACACCATATATTTT.

In its sample, this clone was seen once. The chain carries TRBV7-9 and TRBJ2-3, with D perhaps matching TRBD2 (6 bases). The CDR3 contains 18 residues. Germline V gene lookup returns CDR1 SEHNR and CDR2 FQNEAQ (reference sequence). Trimming stripped 5 bases from V and 4 bases from J, with 25 bases between. The CDR3 spells CASSHDPVAAQPSDTQYF. As DNA, the CDR3 is TGTGCCAGCAGCCACGATCCGGTAGCGGCTCAACCGTCAGATACGCAGTATTTT.